The T cell receptor beta chain under discussion was sequenced for a study of CD8 T cells in Susac syndrome. At the level of the study: Patients with Susac syndrome, at blood draw, were therapy-naive, on corticosteroids, or on intravenous immunoglobulin alone.

Whole-study findings and limits: The study conceded that relatively few individuals underwent its TCR sequencing and HLA analysis.

Remarks on this clonotype: The antigen is undetermined.

RNA amounts of roughly 0.5 to 1 ug underwent reverse transcription with random hexamers. Each CDR3 protein is one row after TCRdb ran MiXCR on the immunoSEQ multiplex PCR reads. The table records more than 110,000 distinct CDR3 sequences, roughly 94% of them present only once. The source is a human donor with Susac syndrome. The sequencing sample was made of CD4+ T cells from PBMCs.

Here the CDR3 DNA reads TGTGCCAGCAGCTTAGTCCAGGGACAGCAGTACTTC. Its translation is CASSLVQGQQYF. This chain uses TRBV7-9 with TRBJ2-5; 7 positions match TRBD1. The CDR3 contains 12 residues. Germline CDR1 is SEHNR and CDR2 is FQNEAQ (reference sequence). Losses at the gene ends were 1 base for V and 11 bases for J; bases not matched to a gene: 4.